The 29 T cell receptor beta chains presented below share a single source sample, sequenced in a study of T cell repertoires in cytomegalovirus infection. TCRdb fed the reads into MiXCR, producing one record per CDR3 protein. The sample lists some 560,000 distinct CDR3 sequences, 40% seen once, with around 46% in the top ten. These TCRs' antigens remain unknown. Sample: cultured PBMCs, taken from culture after CMV antigen stimulation. All receptors come from a human donor in good health (CMV status not recorded). Some clones in this sample may be carry-over from other donors' samples.

The V gene is TRBV6-1, the J gene TRBJ2-5; D is tentatively TRBD1 or TRBD2 (6 bases each). Germline V CDR1 and CDR2: MNHNS, SASEGT. The CDR3 consists of 15 residues. V gave up 6 bases and J gave up 5 bases, with 19 bases separating them. The CDR3 nucleotides read TGTGCCAGCAGCATCAGGGGTCGGGAGAGGGAGACCCAGTACTTC. It encodes CASSIRGRERETQYF.

This chain links TRBV7-6 with TRBJ2-2, with a tentative D call TRBD1 (7 bases). Germline V gives CDR1 SGHVS, CDR2 FNYEAQ. V gave up 3 bases and J gave up 5 bases, with 13 bases separating them. This CDR3 region has 15 residues. CDR3 bases: TGTGCCAGCAGCTTGTCGCAGGGGGGAACCGGGGAGCTGTTTTTT. Translated: CASSLSQGGTGELFF.

The rearrangement uses TRBV7-2 and TRBJ1-4, with a weak D call TRBD1 (5 bases). The V gene's germline CDR1 is SGHTA and CDR2 FQGNSA. V was clipped by 6 bases and J by 11 bases, with 16 bases between them. This CDR3 spans 13 amino acids. In DNA form, the CDR3 reads TGTGCCAGCAGGGATTCAGGGTATTCGAAACTGTTTTTT. It specifies CASRDSGYSKLFF.

The sample holds a few counts of this clonotype. J is TRBJ2-3 and V is TRBV6-1; TRBD1 might be the D (6 bases). Trimming took off 8 bases at V and 2 bases at J, with 14 bases between the two ends. Germline CDR1 reads MNHNS; CDR2 reads SASEGT. This CDR3 has 14 amino acids. DNA of the CDR3: TGTGCCAGCCAGAACAGGGCGGTCACAGATACGCAGTATTTT. This encodes CASQNRAVTDTQYF.

The chain has TRBV5-1 and TRBJ2-3; the D gene is possibly TRBD2 (6 bases). This CDR3 region has 15 residues. Looked up from germline, CDR1 is SGHRS and CDR2 is YFSETQ. Trimming pared 3 bases from V and 4 bases from J, leaving 15 bases between. This chain's CDR3 is CASSSGGTVPDTQYF. As DNA, the CDR3 is TGCGCCAGCAGCTCTGGGGGGACTGTACCAGATACGCAGTATTTT.

This clonotype was seen once. CDR3 sequence reads: CASSLSAGTETQYF. The DNA for the CDR3 is TGCGCCAGCAGCTTGTCAGCGGGAACAGAGACCCAGTACTTC. The gene calls are TRBV5-1 and TRBJ2-5; 7 bases map to TRBD2. V trimming: 1 base; J trimming: 4 bases; junction bases outside the gene matches: 4. From germline, CDR1 is SGHRS and CDR2 YFSETQ. The CDR3 runs 14 residues.

This clonotype was observed many times. This chain uses TRBV7-2 with TRBJ2-5, with 7 bases lining up with TRBD2. This CDR3 comprises 13 residues. Germline V gene data show CDR1 as SGHTA and CDR2 as FQGNSA. With V trimmed by 5 bases and J by 5 bases, 5 bases remained unmatched. The CDR3, as DNA: TGTGCCAGCAGCCGTACTAGCGACGAGACCCAGTACTTC. Translation: CASSRTSDETQYF.

This clonotype was seen more than once but under ten times. V and J are TRBV29-1 and TRBJ2-3; D is ambiguous. V shed 7 bases and J shed 4 bases, with 15 bases lying between them. This CDR3 is built from 13 residues. Per germline, CDR1 SQVTM and CDR2 ANQGSEA. The chain's CDR3 is CSASPPGADTQYF. CDR3 sequence (DNA): TGCAGCGCCTCGCCGCCTGGGGCAGATACGCAGTATTTT.

The CDR3 bases are TGTGCCATCAGTGAGGGGCTAGAAGAGACCCAGTACTTC. Translation: CAISEGLEETQYF. The V gene is TRBV10-3, the J gene TRBJ2-5, with D uncertain. CDR3 length: 13 residues. V lost 2 bases to trimming and J lost 3 bases, with 7 bases between them. CDR1 and CDR2 (germline): ENHRY, SYGVKD.

This chain links TRBV7-6 with TRBJ2-1; TRBD1 is a possible D gene (6 bases). From germline, CDR1 is SGHVS and CDR2 FNYEAQ. The V end lost 2 bases, the J end lost 0 bases, and 14 bases lay between the germline ends. The CDR3 loop spans 17 amino acids. In nucleotides, the CDR3 is TGTGCCAGCAGCTTATCGCCCCAGGGGAGCTCCTACAATGAGCAGTTCTTC. Amino acid sequence: CASSLSPQGSSYNEQFF.

A note on this clonotype: A junction boundary mismatches the germline segment, possibly from a read error. The genes are TRBV7-2 and TRBJ2-3, with 10 bases lining up with TRBD2. There are 17 residues in the CDR3. Per the germline V gene, CDR1 is SGHTA and CDR2 is FQGNSA. The CDR3 region is CVSSLYLAGVRTDTQYF. CDR3 nucleotides: TGTGTCAGCAGCTTATACCTAGCGGGAGTGAGAACAGATACGCAGTATTTT. The whole variable domain, remainder taken from reference TRBV7-2 and TRBJ2-3, is GAGVSQSPSNKVTEKGKDVELRCDPISGHTALYWYRQSLGQGLEFLIYFQGNSAPDKSGLPSDRFSAERTGGSVSTLTIQRTQQEDSAVYLCVSSLYLAGVRTDTQYFGPGTRLTVL.

The chain has TRBV19 and TRBJ1-5, with D perhaps TRBD1 (6 bases). V lost 5 bases to trimming and J lost 6 bases, with 20 bases between them. The CDR3 is made up of 16 amino acids. CDR1 and CDR2 (germline): LNHDA, SQIVND (reference sequence). CDR3 DNA sequence: TGTGCCAGTAGTTTTAGCCCGTTGGAGGGGGGTCAGCCCCAGCATTTT. Translating gives CASSFSPLEGGQPQHF.

The chain has TRBV19 and TRBJ2-7, with a weak D call TRBD1 (7 bases). CDR1 and CDR2 (germline): LNHDA, SQIVND (reference sequence). Trimming pared 10 bases from V and 11 bases from J, leaving 18 bases between. CDR3 size: 11 residues. The DNA for the CDR3 is TGTGCCATACGAGTTGACAGGGAGGAGTACTTC. Translating gives CAIRVDREEYF.

J is TRBJ1-2 and V is TRBV15, with 7 nucleotides matching TRBD1. The V gene's germline CDR1 is LNHNV and CDR2 YYDKDF (reference sequence). Trimming at V came to 0 bases and at J to 5 bases, leaving 3 bases not matched to a gene. CDR3 length equals 14 residues. In DNA form, the CDR3 reads TGTGCCACCAGCAGAGATCGGACAGGTTATGGCTACACCTTC. This codes for CATSRDRTGYGYTF.

For this clonotype: An end of the junction does not agree with germline; a read error may underlie this. The V gene is TRBV5-3, the J gene TRBJ1-1; tentative D call: TRBD1 (6 bases). TRBV5-3 is given ORF status, its function remaining uncertain. This CDR3 region has 15 residues. The CDR3 is CASSLRRGEVTEAFF. As DNA, the CDR3 is TGTGCCAGCAGCTTGAGGAGGGGGGAGGTCACTGAAGCTTTCTTT.

The chain carries TRBV12-3 or TRBV12-4 and TRBJ1-6; TRBD1 is a possible D gene (5 bases). Trimming took 6 bases from V and 9 from J, leaving 15 bases between them. There are 14 residues in the CDR3. The CDR3 sequence is CASRPPGGISPLHF. The CDR3 DNA reads as TGTGCCAGCAGACCACCCGGGGGAATTTCACCCCTCCACTTT.

In its sample, this clonotype was seen a few times. This chain connects TRBV7-2 to TRBJ2-3; 8 bases are a match to TRBD2. Germline V gene sequence: CDR1 SGHTA, CDR2 FQGNSA. The CDR3 covers 16 residues. The J segment lost 8 bases and the V segment lost 5 bases, leaving 15 bases of the junction unmatched. CDR3 sequence (DNA): TGTGCCAGCAGCCCGCTGCCGGGAGGGATAGGGGGTACGCAGTATTTT. Its translation is CASSPLPGGIGGTQYF.

In its sample, this clonotype was seen once. The rearrangement joins TRBV5-1 to TRBJ2-5, with a tentative D call TRBD2 (5 bases). Trimming stripped 6 bases from V and 5 bases from J, with 32 bases between. CDR3 size: 19 residues. CDR1 is SGHRS, CDR2 YFSETQ, per germline. The CDR3 bases are TGCGCCAGCACCTCCTCTTGGGCCAAGACTGGTACCCCGGGGGAGACCCAGTACTTC. It encodes CASTSSWAKTGTPGETQYF.

The chain is built from TRBV12-3 or TRBV12-4 and TRBJ2-7, with D possibly being TRBD1 (6 bases). This CDR3 spans 14 amino acids. V shed 5 bases and J shed 0 bases, with 11 bases lying between them. Here the CDR3 reads CASSQHRASYEQYF. CDR3 sequence (DNA): TGTGCCAGCAGTCAACACAGGGCCTCCTACGAGCAGTACTTC.

This chain joins TRBV7-2 and TRBJ2-3; 16 bases align to TRBD2. Germline lookup yields CDR1 SGHTA and CDR2 FQGNSA. This CDR3 is 16 amino acids long. V trimming: 1 base; J trimming: 12 bases; junction bases outside the gene matches: 7. The CDR3 DNA reads as TGTGCCAGCAGCTTAGTAGGGGGACTAGCGGGGGGGCCACAGTATTTT. It translates to CASSLVGGLAGGPQYF. The entire variable domain, with the rest obtained from reference TRBV7-2 and TRBJ2-3, is as follows: GAGVSQSPSNKVTEKGKDVELRCDPISGHTALYWYRQSLGQGLEFLIYFQGNSAPDKSGLPSDRFSAERTGGSVSTLTIQRTQQEDSAVYLCASSLVGGLAGGPQYFGPGTRLTVL.

This clonotype has only a few counts. The rearrangement joins TRBV11-2 to TRBJ2-4; D is unclear. Germline CDR1 is SGHAT and CDR2 is FQNNGV. Deletions cut 3 bases from V and 1 base from J, with 7 bases between. The CDR3 length is 14 residues. The CDR3 DNA reads TGTGCCAGCAGCTTGGGCAGGGCCAAAAACATTCAGTACTTC. This codes for CASSLGRAKNIQYF.

This clonotype has just one count. This chain connects TRBV6-2 or TRBV6-3 to TRBJ2-1; no definite D call. V gave up 5 bases and J gave up 3 bases, with 8 bases separating them. Germline V gene lookup returns CDR1 MNHEY and CDR2 SVGEGT. This CDR3 comprises 13 residues. The CDR3 nucleotides are TGTGCCAGCAGTCCCTCCTACTACAATGAGCAGTTCTTC. Translation: CASSPSYYNEQFF.

The chain employs TRBV20-1 and TRBJ2-1; TRBD2 matches 14 bases. The CDR3 length is 15 residues. CDR1 is DFQATT, CDR2 SNEGSKA, per germline (reference sequence). The V segment lost 4 bases and the J segment 8 bases; nucleotides outside the gene matches: 7. The CDR3 spells CSATVGTSGSHEQFF. CDR3 in DNA: TGCAGTGCTACAGTAGGGACTAGCGGGAGTCATGAGCAGTTCTTC.

The chain couples TRBV7-2 to TRBJ2-7; 8 bases agree with TRBD2. With 3 bases clipped from V and 0 bases from J, the junction kept 1 base outside the gene matches. This CDR3 comprises 14 residues. Germline loops: CDR1 SGHTA, CDR2 FQGNSA. CDR3 loop: CASSFSGNSYEQYF. The CDR3 DNA reads as TGTGCCAGCAGCTTTAGCGGGAACTCCTACGAGCAGTACTTC.

The chain links TRBV10-3 to TRBJ2-1; TRBD2 aligns across 13 bases. The germline V gene has CDR1 ENHRY and CDR2 SYGVKD. The length of the CDR3 is 15 residues. V shed 5 bases, J shed 4 bases, and the junction held 2 bases outside the gene matches. CDR3 bases: TGTGCCATCAGTCTGACTAGCGGGGGGTACAATGAGCAGTTCTTC. It yields the protein CAISLTSGGYNEQFF.

A few counts support this clonotype. The gene calls are TRBV7-2 and TRBJ2-1, with 7 bases fitting TRBD2. This CDR3 is 14 amino acids long. V lost 5 bases, J lost 3 bases, and 4 bases stayed unmatched. Germline-derived CDR1 and CDR2 are SGHTA and FQGNSA. CDR3 loop: CASSPGLLYNEQFF. CDR3 DNA sequence: TGTGCCAGCAGCCCGGGACTACTCTACAATGAGCAGTTCTTC.

This clonotype was observed at least ten times. The chain carries TRBV7-8 and TRBJ1-5, with TRBD1 matching over 8 bases. The V and J ends lost 3 bases and 1 base, in that order; junction bases with no gene match: 5. Germline assignment: CDR1 SGHVS and CDR2 FQNEAQ. This CDR3 has 16 amino acids. The DNA of the CDR3 is TGTGCCAGCAGCTTCCGGGACAGGTTCAGCAATCAGCCCCAGCATTTT. Protein: CASSFRDRFSNQPQHF.

This clonotype was counted at least ten times. The gene calls are TRBV7-2 and TRBJ1-2; D unresolved. Germline V gene data show CDR1 as SGHTA and CDR2 as FQGNSA. The CDR3 has 12 residues. V was pared by 5 bases and J by 9 bases, with 13 bases between. CDR3 coding DNA: TGTGCCAGCAGCCCCCGTTCAAGCAGCTACACCTTC. Its protein is CASSPRSSSYTF.

The gene calls are TRBV6-5 and TRBJ2-7; TRBD1 aligns across 7 bases. J was trimmed by 4 bases and V by 0 bases; bases with no gene match: 6. The CDR3 contains 15 residues. Germline V lookup: CDR1 MNHEY, CDR2 SVGAGI. CDR3 amino acids: CASSYSRQGRYEQYF. CDR3 nucleotide sequence: TGTGCCAGCAGTTACTCGAGACAGGGCCGGTACGAGCAGTACTTC.